A few counts support the clone carrying this T cell receptor (beta chain). Its antigen is as yet unknown. This entry is derived from a study of beta chain features in type 1 diabetes. Study as a whole: Cell yields, gender and age were similar in healthy donors and patients.

The authors reverse transcribed all of the isolated RNA, so sequencing captured expressed TCRB transcripts. Produced via immunoSEQ multiplex PCR; TCRdb's table is partial and in-frame only. This sample has about 650,000 clones; 9.5% to 15% occur once, and the top ten carry more than 0.09%. V lost 0 bases and J lost 5, with 5 bases in between. The V gene's germline CDR1 is KGHSH and CDR2 LQKENI. CDR3 size: 13 residues. The study, taken as a whole, reports: Patients' naive, central memory and Treg TCRB repertoires seemed closer to one another than those of healthy donors. TCRB CDR3s from Type 1 diabetes patients were moderately but significantly shorter in all four CD4+ subsets.

Once sorted, every population was more than 95% pure. Material for sequencing was naive CD4+ T cells from blood. The chain has TRBV18 and TRBJ2-1; D possibly corresponds to TRBD2 (5 bases). This TCR was sampled from a man aged 25 to 40 with type 1 diabetes. The CDR3 loop is CASSPPGDNEQFF. Here the CDR3 DNA reads TGTGCCAGCTCACCACCGGGAGACAATGAGCAGTTCTTC.